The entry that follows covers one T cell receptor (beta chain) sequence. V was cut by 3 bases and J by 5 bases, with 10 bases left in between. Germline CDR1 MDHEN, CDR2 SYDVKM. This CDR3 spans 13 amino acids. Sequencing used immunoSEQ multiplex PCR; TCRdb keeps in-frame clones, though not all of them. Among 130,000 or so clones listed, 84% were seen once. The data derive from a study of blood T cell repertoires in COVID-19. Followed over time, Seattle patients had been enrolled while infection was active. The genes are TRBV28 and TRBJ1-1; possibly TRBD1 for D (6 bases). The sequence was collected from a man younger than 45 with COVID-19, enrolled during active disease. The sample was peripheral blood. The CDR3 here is CASSFRGWTEAFF. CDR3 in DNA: TGTGCCAGCAGTTTCAGGGGATGGACTGAAGCTTTCTTT.